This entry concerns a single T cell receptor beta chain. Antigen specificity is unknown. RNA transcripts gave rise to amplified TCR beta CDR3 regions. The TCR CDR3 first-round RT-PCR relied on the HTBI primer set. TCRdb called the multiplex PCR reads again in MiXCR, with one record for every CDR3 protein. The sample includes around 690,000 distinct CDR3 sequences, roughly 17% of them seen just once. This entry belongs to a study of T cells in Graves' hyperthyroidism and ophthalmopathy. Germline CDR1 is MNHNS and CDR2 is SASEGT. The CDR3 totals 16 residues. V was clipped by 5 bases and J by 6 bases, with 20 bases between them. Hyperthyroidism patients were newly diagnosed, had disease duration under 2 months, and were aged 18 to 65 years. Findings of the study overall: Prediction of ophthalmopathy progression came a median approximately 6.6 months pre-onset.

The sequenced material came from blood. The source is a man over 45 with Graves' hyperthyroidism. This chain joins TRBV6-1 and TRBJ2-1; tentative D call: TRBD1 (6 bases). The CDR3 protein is CASSRLPSGAGNEQFF. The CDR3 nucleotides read TGTGCCAGCAGTCGTCTGCCCTCAGGGGCGGGCAATGAGCAGTTCTTC.